This T cell receptor beta chain appears in the sequencing data of a study of siplizumab effects on memory and regulatory T cells. Study findings and constraints: In roughly 75-96% of proliferating CD4+ or CD8+ clones, a naive or memory phenotype could not be assigned.

Germline CDR1 SQVTM, CDR2 ANQGSEA. The junction had 9 bases not matched to a gene; V was cut back by 6 bases and J by 7 bases. The CDR3 contains 13 residues. On this clone: Its antigen is not known.

Assay used: immunoSEQ multiplex PCR; TCRdb lists only in-frame clones, some missing. The sample has approximately 82,000 clones; roughly 87% are singletons. Source material: Tregs sorted from blood. The source of this sequence is a human donor in good health. The chain joins TRBV29-1 to TRBJ2-7; 10 bases agree with TRBD1. The CDR3 reads CSVLRQGAGEQYF. The CDR3 DNA reads TGCAGCGTCCTTCGACAGGGGGCAGGAGAGCAGTACTTC.